This paragraph covers one TCR beta chain sequence. Its antigen is undetermined. The data originate from a study of OX40 agonist ivuxolimab in advanced cancers. Findings and caveats of the study: At 0.1 to 3.0 mg/kg, clonal expansion of CD4+ and CD8+ blood T cells had occurred by week 6. In the 0.1-3.0 mg/kg groups, partial responders showed among the lowest expansion. Expanded clones belonging to CD8+ T cells outnumbered, on average, those of CD4+.

In germline, CDR1 is PRHDT, CDR2 FYEKMQ (reference sequence). CDR3 length: 16 residues. Here immunoSEQ multiplex PCR was the method, and the copy in TCRdb shows in-frame clones only, minus some. The sample holds around 70,000 clones, 85% to 90% seen once. The source of this sequence is an adult with an advanced solid tumor such as melanoma, head and neck, liver or kidney cancer. The chain has TRBV13 and TRBJ2-5; TRBD2 agrees at 7 bases. Near its end, the DNA agrees better with TRBJ2-7, so the J call may be wrong. This specimen consisted of CD4+ or CD8+ T cells sorted from blood, obtained in a trial of the OX40 agonist ivuxolimab. The CDR3 loop reads CASSLTPLAASYEQYF. The CDR3 DNA reads as TGTGCCAGCAGCTTAACGCCGCTAGCGGCCTCCTACGAGCAGTACTTC.